The rows below give T cell receptor beta chains drawn from one sample of a study of blood T cells in healthy people across ages. TCRdb reanalysed the 5' RACE reads using MiXCR and keeps one entry per CDR3 protein. The sample shows approximately 1,700,000 distinct CDR3 sequences, about 39% of them seen only once. The sample was blood. The receptors were sampled from a human donor in good health. CDR3s include the opening cysteine and the closing phenylalanine or tryptophan. The D gene is left open where the match is weak. A clone size is listed for some rows: how often the clone was seen (once, few, many), or a class if it is expanded.

j_gene	d_gene	abundance	v_gene	CDR3aa	CDR3nt
TRBJ2-7	NA	NA	TRBV7-6	CASSLSPVNVGPTGEQYF	TGTGCCAGCAGCTTATCGCCAGTCAATGTTGGTCCTACGGGAGAGCAGTACTTC
TRBJ1-6	NA	NA	TRBV6-6	CASSYSKANNSPVHF	TGTGCCAGCAGTTACTCGAAGGCCAACAATTCACCCGTCCACTTT
TRBJ1-2	NA	NA	TRBV7-2	CASSLVAPTRGYTF	TGTGCCAGCAGCTTAGTCGCCCCAACGAGGGGCTACACCTTC
TRBJ2-7	TRBD1	few	TRBV29-1	CSVGARVPGTGGHEQYF	TGCAGCGTTGGGGCTCGGGTCCCCGGGACAGGGGGACACGAGCAGTACTTC
TRBJ1-2	NA	few	TRBV9	CASSVVDSAYGYTF	TGTGCCAGCAGCGTAGTTGACAGTGCCTATGGCTACACCTTC
TRBJ2-5	NA	NA	TRBV25-1	CASNESGGRETQYF	TGTGCCAGCAATGAATCAGGGGGGCGAGAGACCCAGTACTTC
TRBJ2-7	TRBD1	few	TRBV29-1	CSVTGTGDFSYEQYF	TGCAGCGTAACCGGGACAGGGGATTTCTCCTACGAGCAGTACTTC
TRBJ2-7	NA	NA	TRBV15	CATSRERDSSYEQYF	TGTGCCACCAGCAGAGAGCGGGACAGCTCCTACGAGCAGTACTTC
TRBJ2-1	NA	NA	TRBV6-5	CASSQSPWSTYNERFF	TGTGCCAGCAGCCAGAGCCCATGGTCAACCTACAATGAGCGGTTCTTC
TRBJ2-3	NA	NA	TRBV5-6	CASSFVRGTDTQYF	TGTGCCAGCAGCTTTGTTAGAGGAACAGATACGCAGTATTTT
TRBJ1-2	NA	NA	TRBV9	CTSSRPPENYGYTF	TGTACCAGCAGCCGCCCCCCAGAGAACTATGGCTACACCTTC
TRBJ2-5	NA	NA	TRBV6-2/TRBV6-3	CASTNSETQYF	TGTGCCAGCACCAACAGCGAGACCCAGTACTTC
TRBJ1-2	NA	NA	TRBV3-1	CASSQDLGAFDGYTF	TGTGCCAGCAGCCAAGATCTTGGGGCTTTCGATGGCTACACCTTC
TRBJ2-3	NA	NA	TRBV2	CASSRPWTESTDTQYF	TGTGCCAGCAGTCGCCCCTGGACGGAAAGCACAGATACGCAGTATTTT
TRBJ1-5	NA	many	TRBV9	CASSGSESNQPQHF	TGTGCCAGCAGCGGATCAGAAAGCAATCAGCCCCAGCATTTT
TRBJ2-1	NA	NA	TRBV12-5	CASGSRPNEQFF	TGTGCTAGTGGTTCCCGACCGAACGAGCAGTTCTTC
TRBJ1-2	NA	few	TRBV4-2	CASSQHRTYGYTF	TGTGCCAGCAGCCAACACAGGACCTATGGCTACACCTTC
TRBJ2-5	NA	NA	TRBV27	CASSLPGQTQYF	TGTGCCAGCAGTTTACCCGGTCAGACCCAGTACTTC
TRBJ1-2	NA	few	TRBV4-3	CASSRRTVNYGHTF	TGCGCCAGCAGCCGCCGGACAGTTAACTATGGCCACACCTTC
TRBJ1-5	NA	few	TRBV9	CASSVGGGDQPQHF	TGTGCCAGCAGCGTCGGAGGGGGTGATCAGCCCCAGCATTTT
TRBJ2-7	NA	few	TRBV2	CASSYGQRSYEQYF	TGTGCCAGCAGTTATGGACAGAGAAGCTACGAGCAGTACTTC
TRBJ1-2	TRBD1	NA	TRBV9	CASSAWTGSNGYTF	TGTGCCAGCAGCGCCTGGACAGGGAGCAATGGCTACACCTTC
TRBJ1-2	TRBD1	NA	TRBV5-5	CASSLQGARDGYTF	TGTGCCAGCAGCTTACAGGGGGCGCGGGATGGCTACACCTTC
TRBJ1-1	NA	NA	TRBV5-1	CASSPLGRFMNTEAFF	TGCGCCAGCAGCCCCCTCGGCAGGTTCATGAACACTGAAGCTTTCTTT
TRBJ2-7	TRBD2	NA	TRBV20-1	CRGTAGNEQYF	TGCAGGGGAACAGCGGGGAACGAGCAGTACTTC
TRBJ2-5	TRBD1	few	TRBV29-1	CSSGTGEWGTQYF	TGCAGCTCCGGGACAGGGGAGTGGGGGACCCAGTACTTC
TRBJ2-7	TRBD1	few	TRBV6-1	CASSESYGQGSSEQYF	TGTGCCAGCAGTGAATCCTACGGACAGGGTAGTTCCGAGCAGTACTTC
TRBJ1-4	TRBD1	NA	TRBV15	CAIHQGGEGKLFF	TGTGCCATCCACCAGGGGGGGGAAGGGAAACTGTTTTTT
TRBJ1-1	TRBD1	NA	TRBV18	CASSQSTGAGTEAFF	TGTGCCAGCTCACAATCGACAGGGGCCGGGACTGAAGCTTTCTTT
TRBJ2-7	TRBD1	few	TRBV5-1	CASSPGQGWTYEQYF	TGCGCCAGCAGCCCAGGACAGGGATGGACCTACGAGCAGTACTTC
TRBJ2-1	TRBD1	NA	TRBV12-3/TRBV12-4	CASIPTGTGYNEQFF	TGTGCCAGCATTCCTACCGGGACAGGGTACAATGAGCAGTTCTTC
TRBJ2-1	NA	NA	TRBV11-2	CASSGGVISYNEQFF	TGTGCCAGCAGCGGCGGGGTGATCTCCTACAATGAGCAGTTCTTC
TRBJ1-2	NA	many	TRBV4-3	CASSQRGGNYGYTF	TGCGCCAGCAGCCAACGGGGCGGAAACTATGGCTACACCTTC
TRBJ1-1	NA	NA	TRBV29-1	CSVIRGSNTEAFF	TGCAGCGTCATCCGGGGCTCCAACACTGAAGCTTTCTTT
TRBJ2-7	NA	few	TRBV7-3	CASSHYSGSALEVEQYF	TGTGCCAGCAGCCATTACTCAGGGTCAGCCCTCGAAGTGGAGCAGTACTTC
TRBJ2-4	NA	NA	TRBV4-2	CASGQEINREDIRYF	TGTGCCAGCGGCCAAGAGATCAACAGGGAGGACATTCGGTACTTC
TRBJ1-3	NA	once	TRBV7-2	CASSLRTVGNTIYF	TGTGCCAGCAGCTTACGGACAGTGGGAAACACCATATATTTT
TRBJ1-2	NA	few	TRBV28	CASSFFQGYGEDYGYTF	TGTGCCAGCAGTTTTTTCCAGGGGTACGGGGAAGACTATGGCTACACCTTC
TRBJ1-2	NA	few	TRBV7-2	CASSRDGSNYGYTF	TGTGCCAGCAGCCGCGACGGAAGTAACTATGGCTACACCTTC
TRBJ1-2	NA	NA	TRBV3-1	CASSQGYPWVGYTF	TGTGCCAGCAGCCAAGGATACCCTTGGGTCGGCTACACCTTC
TRBJ1-2	NA	NA	TRBV4-2	CASSQGVRTDHYGYTF	TGTGCCAGCAGCCAAGGGGTCCGGACAGACCACTATGGCTACACCTTC
TRBJ2-1	NA	NA	TRBV24-1	CATSAPFGGAREQFF	TGTGCCACCAGTGCCCCCTTTGGGGGGGCCCGGGAGCAGTTCTTC
TRBJ2-1	NA	NA	TRBV29-1	CSVEAGSSYNEQFF	TGCAGCGTTGAGGCGGGGAGCTCCTACAATGAGCAGTTCTTC
TRBJ1-5	NA	few	TRBV20-1	CSARDRTIMQPQHF	TGCAGTGCTAGAGATAGGACAATCATGCAGCCCCAGCATTTT
TRBJ2-3	NA	few	TRBV4-3	CASSQLGVGDTQYF	TGCGCCAGCAGCCAATTAGGGGTCGGAGATACGCAGTATTTT
TRBJ1-2	NA	NA	TRBV24-1	CATSGTGTPGYTF	TGTGCCACCAGTGGCACCGGGACACCAGGCTACACCTTC
TRBJ2-7	TRBD1	few	TRBV27	CASSFLRPGTGFYEQYF	TGTGCCAGCAGTTTTCTTCGCCCAGGGACAGGGTTCTACGAGCAGTACTTC
TRBJ1-2	NA	NA	TRBV10-3	CAILGTADGYGYTF	TGTGCCATCCTCGGGACGGCCGACGGCTATGGCTACACCTTC
TRBJ2-5	NA	NA	TRBV6-1	CASTLGRPMGVQETQYF	TGTGCCAGCACCCTCGGAAGGCCCATGGGGGTCCAAGAGACCCAGTACTTC